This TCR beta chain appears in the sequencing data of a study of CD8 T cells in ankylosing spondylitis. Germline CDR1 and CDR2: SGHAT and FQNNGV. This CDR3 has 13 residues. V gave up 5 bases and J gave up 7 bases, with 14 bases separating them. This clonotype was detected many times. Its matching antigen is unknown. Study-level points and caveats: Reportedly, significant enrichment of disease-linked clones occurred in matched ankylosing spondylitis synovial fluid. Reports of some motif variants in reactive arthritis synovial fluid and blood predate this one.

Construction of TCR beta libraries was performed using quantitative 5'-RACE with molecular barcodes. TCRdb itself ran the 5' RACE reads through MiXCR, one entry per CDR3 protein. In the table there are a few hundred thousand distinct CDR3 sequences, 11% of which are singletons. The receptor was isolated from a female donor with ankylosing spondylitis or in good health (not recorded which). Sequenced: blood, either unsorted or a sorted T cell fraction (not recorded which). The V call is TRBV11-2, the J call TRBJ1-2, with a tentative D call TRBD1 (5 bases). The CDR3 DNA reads TGTGCCAGCAGCCCTCCTGGGGCAGGTGGCTACACCTTC. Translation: CASSPPGAGGYTF.